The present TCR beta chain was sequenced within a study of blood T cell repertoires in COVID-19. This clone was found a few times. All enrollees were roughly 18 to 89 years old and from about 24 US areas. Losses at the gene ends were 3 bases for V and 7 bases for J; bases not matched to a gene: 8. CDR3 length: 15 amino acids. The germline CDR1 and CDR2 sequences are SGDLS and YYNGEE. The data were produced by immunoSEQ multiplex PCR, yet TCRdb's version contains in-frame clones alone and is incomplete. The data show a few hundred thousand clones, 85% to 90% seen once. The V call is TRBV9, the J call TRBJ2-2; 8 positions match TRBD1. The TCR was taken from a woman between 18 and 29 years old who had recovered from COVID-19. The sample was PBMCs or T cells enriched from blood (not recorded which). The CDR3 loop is CASSGSRGLGGELFF. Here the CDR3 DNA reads TGTGCCAGCAGCGGATCCAGGGGGCTAGGCGGGGAGCTGTTTTTT.